A single sample gave rise to the 9 T cell receptor beta chains below, sequenced in a study of OX40 agonist ivuxolimab in advanced cancers. TCRdb keeps only in-frame clones here, not all; method: immunoSEQ multiplex PCR. This table holds approximately 60,000 clones, 92% found once. The sequenced sample was CD4+ or CD8+ T cells sorted from blood, obtained in a trial of the OX40 agonist ivuxolimab. These receptors all come from an adult with an advanced solid tumor such as melanoma, head and neck, liver or kidney cancer.

J is TRBJ1-2 and V is TRBV5-1, with D unclear. Trimming cost V 0 bases and J 6 bases, with 15 bases left between them. This CDR3 has 15 residues. The germline gives CDR1 SGHRS, CDR2 YFSETQ. Here the CDR3 DNA reads TGCGCCAGCAGCTTGGCGCAGTCCCATAAACATGGCTACACCTTC. It encodes CASSLAQSHKHGYTF.

This chain joins TRBV19 and TRBJ2-3; 10 nucleotides line up with TRBD2. V was clipped by 7 bases and J by 4 bases; unmatched bases: 11. The germline CDR1 and CDR2 sequences are LNHDA and SQIVND (reference sequence). The CDR3 is 16 amino acids. CDR3 nucleotides: TGTGCCAGTAAAATAAGCGGGGGGGCGATTCCAGATACGCAGTATTTT. As protein: CASKISGGAIPDTQYF.

The V and J genes are TRBV30 and TRBJ1-2; 9 nucleotides align to TRBD1. Germline V CDR1 and CDR2: GTSNPN, SVGIG (reference sequence). The CDR3 has 13 residues. With V trimmed by 2 bases and J by 7 bases, 5 bases remained unmatched. The CDR3: CAWSPGQGTGYTF. CDR3 nucleotide sequence: TGTGCCTGGAGTCCGGGACAGGGAACTGGCTACACCTTC. Drawing the rest from reference TRBV30 and TRBJ1-2, the complete variable domain is SQTIHQWPATLVQPVGSPLSLECTVEGTSNPNLYWYRQAAGRGLQLLFYSVGIGQISSEVPQNLSASRPQDRQFILSSKKLLLSDSGFYLCAWSPGQGTGYTFGSGTRLTVV.

This clone was detected once. CDR3 nucleotides: TGTGCCAGTACGACTGCTGCTGGAAACACCATATATTTT. This codes for CASTTAAGNTIYF. This chain connects TRBV6-5 to TRBJ1-3; D remains ambiguous. CDR3 length: 13 amino acids. Trimming removed 9 bases from V and 2 bases from J, with 11 bases in between. The germline gives CDR1 MNHEY, CDR2 SVGAGI.

The chain is built from TRBV9 and TRBJ1-4; 9 nucleotides align to TRBD1. Trimming removed 3 bases from V and 5 bases from J; junction bases left unmatched: 8. The germline V gene has CDR1 SGDLS and CDR2 YYNGEE. This CDR3 contains 16 residues. In DNA, the CDR3 is TGTGCCAGCAGCGGAGGGGACAGGGTCCCGAATGAAAAACTGTTTTTT. Its protein is CASSGGDRVPNEKLFF.

The J gene is TRBJ2-3, the V gene TRBV12-5; TRBD2 is a possible D gene (5 bases). Between the trimmed V and J ends, which lost 2 bases and 3 bases, there was a span of 6 bases. CDR1 is LGHNT and CDR2 is FRNRAP in the germline V gene. The CDR3 has 13 residues. Written as DNA, the CDR3 is TGTGCTAGTGGTTTGACGGGAACAGATACGCAGTATTTT. It yields the protein CASGLTGTDTQYF. Combining the CDR3 with reference TRBV12-5 and TRBJ2-3 gives the whole variable domain DARVTQTPRHKVTEMGQEVTMRCQPILGHNTVFWYRQTMMQGLELLAYFRNRAPLDDSGMPKDRFSAEMPDATLATLKIQPSEPRDSAVYFCASGLTGTDTQYFGPGTRLTVL.

This clone was detected once. The chain employs TRBV6-1 and TRBJ1-5; D might be TRBD1 (5 bases). V gave up 2 bases and J gave up 7 bases, with 15 bases separating them. This CDR3 is 15 amino acids long. Germline V gene sequence: CDR1 MNHNS, CDR2 SASEGT. CDR3 DNA sequence: TGTGCCAGCAGTGAATCCAAGGGGACTCTGCAGCCCCAGCATTTT. Translation gives CASSESKGTLQPQHF.

CDR3 sequence: CASSRQGRVNEKLFF. The CDR3 DNA reads TGTGCCAGCAGCAGACAGGGAAGGGTGAATGAAAAACTGTTTTTT. The V call is TRBV6-5, the J call TRBJ1-4, with 7 bases identical to TRBD1. This CDR3 is built from 15 residues. The V gene's germline CDR1 is MNHEY and CDR2 SVGAGI. V lost 6 bases to trimming and J lost 5 bases; unmatched junction nucleotides: 9.

This chain connects TRBV6-1 to TRBJ2-5; D gene ambiguous. Trimming stripped 5 bases from V and 0 bases from J, with 13 bases between. The germline gives CDR1 MNHNS, CDR2 SASEGT. This CDR3 is 15 amino acids long. The CDR3, as DNA: TGTGCCAGCAGTCCGAGCATGGGGTACCAAGAGACCCAGTACTTC. Its protein is CASSPSMGYQETQYF.